The 28 T cell receptor beta chains presented below share a single source sample, sequenced in a study of naive CD8 T cells in extremely preterm neonates. Sequenced by immunoSEQ multiplex PCR; TCRdb stores in-frame clones only, minus some. The sample includes about 7,900 clones, more than 95% of them seen just once. Sample: naive CD8+ T cells from blood. The receptors come from a human donor in good health.

This chain connects TRBV2 to TRBJ2-3, with 16 bases matching TRBD2. This CDR3 is 19 amino acids long. V lost 5 bases, J lost 0 bases, and 8 bases stayed unmatched. The germline V gene has CDR1 SNHLY and CDR2 FYNNEI. The CDR3 DNA follows: TGTGCCAGCAGTTTGGGACTAGCGGGAGGGCCCTCGAGCACAGATACGCAGTATTTT. Protein product: CASSLGLAGGPSSTDTQYF. The full variable domain, in which reference TRBV2 and TRBJ2-3 provide the parts outside the CDR3, is EPEVTQTPSHQVTQMGQEVILRCVPISNHLYFYWYRQILGQKVEFLVSFYNNEISEKSEIFDDQFSVERPDGSNFTLKIRSTKLEDSAMYFCASSLGLAGGPSSTDTQYFGPGTRLTVL.

V usage is TRBV5-6 and J usage is TRBJ2-3; TRBD2 aligns across 7 bases. With V trimmed by 0 bases and J by 9 bases, 10 bases remained unmatched. The CDR3 is 15 residues long. Per the germline V gene, CDR1 is SGHDT and CDR2 is YYEEEE. CDR3: CASSLEGTTEATQYF. CDR3 DNA: TGTGCCAGCAGCTTGGAAGGGACTACCGAGGCGACGCAGTATTTT.

Points on this clone: Additional DNA sequences in this sample encode the identical CDR3. The rearrangement joins TRBV28 to TRBJ1-1; tentative D call: TRBD1 (5 bases). The CDR3 sequence is 14 residues long. The germline V gene encodes CDR1 MDHEN and CDR2 SYDVKM. V was clipped by 6 bases and J by 1 base, with 12 bases between them. The CDR3 region is CASRPSTGNTEAFF. CDR3 nucleotides: TGTGCCAGCAGGCCTTCTACAGGGAACACTGAAGCTTTCTTT.

The rearrangement links TRBV9 to TRBJ1-5; TRBD1 might be the D (6 bases). This CDR3 has 15 residues. Germline assignment: CDR1 SGDLS and CDR2 YYNGEE. With 0 bases removed from V and 8 bases from J, the gap between germline ends came to 15 bases. The DNA of the CDR3 is TGTGCCAGCAGCGTAGGGGACACCACAAGGGAGCCCCAGCATTTT. This encodes CASSVGDTTREPQHF.

V gene TRBV21-1 combines with J gene TRBJ2-7; the D call TRBD2 from the table was never checked on the DNA. TRBV21-1 is shown as a pseudogene. The CDR3 sequence is 14 residues long. The CDR3 spells CASSNGPSGYEQYV. CDR3 nucleotides: TGTGCCAGCAGCAATGGTCCTAGCGGTTACGAGCAGTACGTC.

The V call is TRBV30, the J call TRBJ1-6; no firm D call. Between the trimmed V and J ends, which lost 8 bases and 6 bases, there was a span of 8 bases. Germline CDR1 is GTSNPN and CDR2 is SVGIG (reference sequence). The CDR3 sequence is 11 residues long. The CDR3 region has the DNA TGTGCCGGAGGGCTTAATTCACCCCTCCACTTT. Residues: CAGGLNSPLHF.

The V and J genes are TRBV28 and TRBJ2-2, with D possibly matching TRBD1 (6 bases). From germline, CDR1 is MDHEN and CDR2 SYDVKM. V was shortened by 6 bases and J by 3 bases, with 11 bases between the two germline ends. The CDR3 loop spans 14 amino acids. The CDR3 coding sequence is TGTGCCAGCAGGCCGGGACAATACACCGGGGAGCTGTTTTTT. Its translation is CASRPGQYTGELFF. Full variable domain (rest looked up from reference TRBV28 and TRBJ2-2): DVKVTQSSRYLVKRTGEKVFLECVQDMDHENMFWYRQDPGLGLRLIYFSYDVKMKEKGDIPEGYSVSREKKERFSLILESASTNQTSMYLCASRPGQYTGELFFGEGSRLTVL.

The rearrangement links TRBV7-9 to TRBJ2-7, with TRBD1 matching over 7 bases. The CDR3 contains 15 residues. CDR1 and CDR2 (germline): SEHNR, FQNEAQ (reference sequence). Trimming removed 4 bases from V and 6 bases from J; junction bases left unmatched: 12. The CDR3 DNA sequence: TGTGCCAGCAGCTGCCCTGGGACAGTGTCGTGCGAGCAGTACTTC. Residues: CASSCPGTVSCEQYF.

The J gene is TRBJ2-2, the V gene TRBV7-9; 8 bases line up with TRBD1. The J segment lost 0 bases and the V segment lost 5 bases, leaving 8 bases of the junction unmatched. CDR3 size: 17 residues. Germline V gene lookup returns CDR1 SEHNR and CDR2 FQNEAQ (reference sequence). The CDR3, as DNA: TGTGCCAGCAGCCCGCGGACAGGGAACGCGAACACCGGGGAGCTGTTTTTT. This encodes CASSPRTGNANTGELFF.

The gene calls are TRBV4-1 and TRBJ2-7, with 11 bases aligning to TRBD1. The V gene end was trimmed by 7 bases and the J gene end by 5 bases; junction bases not matched to a gene: 10. This CDR3 has 15 amino acids. Germline loops: CDR1 MGHRA, CDR2 YSYEKL. The chain's CDR3 is CASTPAGQGGDEQYF. CDR3 nucleotide sequence: TGCGCCAGCACCCCGGCGGGACAGGGGGGTGACGAGCAGTACTTC.

The chain is built from TRBV7-9 and TRBJ1-2, with D possibly TRBD1 on 5 matching bases. Germline loops: CDR1 SEHNR, CDR2 FQNEAQ (reference sequence). CDR3 length equals 15 residues. The ends were cut back, 1 base at V and 2 bases at J, with 11 bases in the middle. The CDR3, as DNA: TGTGCCAGCAGCTTAGATCCAGGGAACAACTATGGCTACACCTTC. Translating it yields CASSLDPGNNYGYTF.

CDR3 DNA sequence: TGTGCCAGCAGCTACCTCGGGGGAGGTGCAGATACGCAGTATTTT. This sequence encodes CASSYLGGGADTQYF. The chain links TRBV6-5 to TRBJ2-3; maybe TRBD2 (6 bases). The CDR3 length is 15 residues. The V and J ends lost 6 bases and 4 bases respectively, with 17 bases between them. Germline V gene sequence: CDR1 MNHEY, CDR2 SVGAGI.

V usage is TRBV5-5 and J usage is TRBJ2-7; 8 nucleotides agree with TRBD2. The V gene's germline CDR1 is SGHKS and CDR2 YYEKEE (reference sequence). The CDR3 is 17 amino acids. Losses at the gene ends were 0 bases for V and 2 bases for J; bases not matched to a gene: 10. The CDR3, as DNA: TGTGCCAGCAGCTTGGGACTTCGAGCGGGAGACCCCTACGAGCAGTACGTC. Encoded protein: CASSLGLRAGDPYEQYV.

This chain links TRBV7-6 with TRBJ2-3; D perhaps matches TRBD1 (5 bases). There are 19 residues in the CDR3. The germline V gene encodes CDR1 SGHVS and CDR2 FNYEAQ. The V end was cut by 1 base, the J end by 2 bases, with 22 bases between. The CDR3 DNA sequence: TGTGCCAGCAGCTTAGTGGGCAGGGCGGCTAGGACCTCCACAGATACGCAGTATTTT. The encoded protein is CASSLVGRAARTSTDTQYF.

The chain has TRBV6-5 and TRBJ1-2, with 10 bases aligning to TRBD1. The CDR3 runs 12 residues. V dropped 7 bases and J dropped 8; count of bases not matched to a gene: 4. Germline CDR1 is MNHEY and CDR2 is SVGAGI. The CDR3 DNA is TGTGCCAGCATCGACAGGGGGCAAGGCTACACCTTC. Translation: CASIDRGQGYTF.

The chain uses TRBV19 and TRBJ2-5; 10 bases fit TRBD1. CDR3 size: 14 residues. The trim removed 6 bases at V and 4 bases at J, leaving 5 bases unmatched. CDR1 LNHDA and CDR2 SQIVND come from the germline V gene (reference sequence). The CDR3 region is CASRTGTGAETQYF. CDR3 bases: TGTGCCAGTAGGACCGGGACAGGGGCAGAGACCCAGTACTTC.

The chain combines TRBV11-1 with TRBJ2-3, with 9 bases matching TRBD2. Germline V gene sequence: CDR1 SGHAT, CDR2 FQDESV (reference sequence). This CDR3 has 18 residues. The junction had 14 bases not matched to a gene; V was cut back by 5 bases and J by 2 bases. The CDR3 nucleotides are TGTGCCAGCAGCCCAGAGGGAGCGGGAGGCCGACCCACAGATACGCAGTATTTT. Amino acid sequence: CASSPEGAGGRPTDTQYF.

This sequence joins TRBV29-1 and TRBJ2-3; 10 bases map to TRBD1. Germline V gene data show CDR1 as SQVTM and CDR2 as ANQGSEA. The length of the CDR3 is 15 residues. Trimming cost V 5 bases and J 4 bases; bases outside gene matches: 9. The CDR3 region is CSVYTSGTGADTQYF. DNA of the CDR3: TGCAGCGTTTATACCTCCGGGACAGGGGCAGATACGCAGTATTTT.

DNA of the CDR3: TGTGCCAGCAGCTCTACAGGGGCCCACACTGAAGCTTTCTTT. It codes for CASSSTGAHTEAFF. This chain joins TRBV7-9 and TRBJ1-1, with 7 positions matching TRBD1. J lost 3 bases, V lost 4 bases, and 5 bases had no gene match. Germline CDR1 reads SEHNR; CDR2 reads FQNEAQ (reference sequence). The CDR3 covers 14 residues.

The chain couples TRBV6-5 to TRBJ1-1; D ambiguous. Germline CDR1 MNHEY, CDR2 SVGAGI. The CDR3 is 16 residues long. Trimming cost V 0 bases and J 1 base, with 12 bases left between them. CDR3 region: CASSYSGQVGNTEAFF. CDR3 DNA sequence: TGTGCCAGCAGTTACTCAGGTCAGGTGGGGAACACTGAAGCTTTCTTT.

V is TRBV7-9 and J is TRBJ2-5; the D gene is possibly TRBD1 (5 bases). The V end was cut by 5 bases, the J end by 2 bases, with 12 bases between. Germline V gene lookup returns CDR1 SEHNR and CDR2 FQNEAQ (reference sequence). The CDR3 runs to 14 residues. CDR3 sequence reads: CASSTQGGQETQYF. The CDR3 DNA is TGTGCCAGCAGCACCCAGGGTGGTCAAGAGACCCAGTACTTC. The variable domain in full, completed from reference TRBV7-9 and TRBJ2-5, reads DTGVSQNPRHKITKRGQNVTFRCDPISEHNRLYWYRQTLGQGPEFLTYFQNEAQLEKSRLLSDRFSAERPKGSFSTLEIQRTEQGDSAMYLCASSTQGGQETQYFGPGTRLLVL.

The rearrangement links TRBV5-6 to TRBJ1-5; 10 bases match TRBD1. V shed 0 bases, J shed 6 bases, and the junction held 3 bases outside the gene matches. The CDR3 length is 15 residues. The germline gives CDR1 SGHDT, CDR2 YYEEEE. CDR3 loop: CASSLGTGGGQPQHF. The CDR3 coding sequence is TGTGCCAGCAGCTTGGGGACAGGGGGTGGTCAGCCCCAGCATTTT.

The chain carries TRBV27 and TRBJ1-2; D may be TRBD1 (5 bases). Germline V gives CDR1 MNHEY, CDR2 SMNVEV (reference sequence). V shed 3 bases and J shed 4 bases, with 12 bases lying between them. CDR3 length: 14 residues. In DNA form, the CDR3 reads TGTGCCAGCAGTTTGTTCTGGGGCGCCTATGGCTACACCTTC. Amino acids: CASSLFWGAYGYTF.

The chain has TRBV4-3 and TRBJ2-3, with 10 bases fitting TRBD2. The CDR3 is made up of 16 amino acids. Losses at the gene ends were 2 bases for V and 0 bases for J; bases not matched to a gene: 2. The germline gives CDR1 LGHNA, CDR2 YSLEER. The CDR3 here is CASSQTSGASTDTQYF. As DNA, the CDR3 is TGCGCCAGCAGCCAAACTAGCGGGGCTAGCACAGATACGCAGTATTTT.

The chain carries TRBV13 and TRBJ2-5; D remains unclear. Germline values: CDR1 PRHDT, CDR2 FYEKMQ (reference sequence). V was shortened by 3 bases and J by 2 bases, with 13 bases between the two germline ends. The length of the CDR3 is 15 residues. The DNA for the CDR3 is TGTGCCAGCAGCTTTGGAGACGGCCGACAAGAGACCCAGTACTTC. Translating it yields CASSFGDGRQETQYF. Complete variable domain (other parts from reference TRBV13 and TRBJ2-5): AAGVIQSPRHLIKEKRETATLKCYPIPRHDTVYWYQQGPGQDPQFLISFYEKMQSDKGSIPDRFSAQQFSDYHSELNMSSLELGDSALYFCASSFGDGRQETQYFGPGTRLLVL.

V is TRBV27 and J is TRBJ2-7, with TRBD1 as a possible D gene (6 bases). The V end was cut by 6 bases, the J end by 1 base, with 13 bases between. In germline, CDR1 is MNHEY, CDR2 SMNVEV (reference sequence). There are 14 residues in the CDR3. Here the CDR3 DNA reads TGTGCCAGCAGGGTTTCAGGGGCGTCCTACGAGCAGTACGTC. It translates to CASRVSGASYEQYV.

The rearrangement joins TRBV6-5 to TRBJ1-2; 7 bases align to TRBD1. After removal of 5 bases from V and 7 bases from J, the junction contained 7 bases not matched to a gene. The V gene's germline CDR1 is MNHEY and CDR2 SVGAGI. The CDR3 is 13 residues long. In DNA, the CDR3 is TGTGCCAGCAGTCCGACAGGGTTTGGTGGCTACACCTTC. Translating gives CASSPTGFGGYTF.

This chain joins TRBV4-1 and TRBJ1-1, with D perhaps TRBD1 (6 bases). Trimming pared 4 bases from V and 6 bases from J, leaving 21 bases between. Germline-derived CDR1 and CDR2 are MGHRA and YSYEKL. The CDR3 contains 16 residues. The CDR3 DNA follows: TGCGCCAGCAGCCCAGGGGTTACCGTAGAACTGTCTGAAGCTTTCTTT. Its protein is CASSPGVTVELSEAFF.